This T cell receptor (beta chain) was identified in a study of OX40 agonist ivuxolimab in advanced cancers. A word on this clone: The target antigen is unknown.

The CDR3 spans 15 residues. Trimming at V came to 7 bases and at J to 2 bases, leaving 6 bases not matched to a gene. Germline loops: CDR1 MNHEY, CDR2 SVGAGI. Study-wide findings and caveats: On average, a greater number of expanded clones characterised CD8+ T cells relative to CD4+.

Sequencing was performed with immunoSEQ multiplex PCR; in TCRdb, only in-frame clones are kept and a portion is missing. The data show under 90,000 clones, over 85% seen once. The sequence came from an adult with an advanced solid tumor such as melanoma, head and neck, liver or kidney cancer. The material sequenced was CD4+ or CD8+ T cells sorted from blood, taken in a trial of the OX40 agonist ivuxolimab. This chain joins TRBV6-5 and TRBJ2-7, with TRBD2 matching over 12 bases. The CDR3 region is CASTKTSGSTYEQYF. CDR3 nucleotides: TGTGCCAGCACTAAGACTAGCGGGAGTACCTACGAGCAGTACTTC.